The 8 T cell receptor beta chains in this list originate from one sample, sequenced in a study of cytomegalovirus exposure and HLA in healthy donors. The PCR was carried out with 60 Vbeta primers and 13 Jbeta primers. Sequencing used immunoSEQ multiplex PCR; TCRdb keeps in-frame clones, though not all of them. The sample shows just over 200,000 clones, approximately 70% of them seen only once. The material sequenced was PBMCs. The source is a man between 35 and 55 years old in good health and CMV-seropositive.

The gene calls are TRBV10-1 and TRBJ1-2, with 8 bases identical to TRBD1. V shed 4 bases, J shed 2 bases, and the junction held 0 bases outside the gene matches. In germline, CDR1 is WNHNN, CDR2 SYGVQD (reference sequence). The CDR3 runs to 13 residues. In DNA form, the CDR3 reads TGCGCCAGCAGTGGGGACAGGAACTATGGCTACACCTTC. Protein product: CASSGDRNYGYTF.

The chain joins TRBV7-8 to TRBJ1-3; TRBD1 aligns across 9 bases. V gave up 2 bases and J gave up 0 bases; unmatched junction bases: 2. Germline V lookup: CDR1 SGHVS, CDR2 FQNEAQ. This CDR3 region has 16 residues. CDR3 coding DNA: TGTGCCAGCAGCTTAAGGGACAGGGACTCTGGAAACACCATATATTTT. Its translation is CASSLRDRDSGNTIYF. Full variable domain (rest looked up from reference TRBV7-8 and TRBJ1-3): GAGVSQSPRYKVAKRGQDVALRCDPISGHVSLFWYQQALGQGPEFLTYFQNEAQLDKSGLPSDRFFAERPEGSVSTLKIQRTQQEDSAVYLCASSLRDRDSGNTIYFGEGSWLTVV.

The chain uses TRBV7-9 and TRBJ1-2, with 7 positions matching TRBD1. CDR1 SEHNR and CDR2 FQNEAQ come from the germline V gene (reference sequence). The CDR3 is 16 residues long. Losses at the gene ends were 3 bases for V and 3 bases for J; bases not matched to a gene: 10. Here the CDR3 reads CASSFIGGAGDYGYTF. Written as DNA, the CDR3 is TGTGCCAGCAGCTTTATAGGGGGCGCCGGGGACTATGGCTACACCTTC.

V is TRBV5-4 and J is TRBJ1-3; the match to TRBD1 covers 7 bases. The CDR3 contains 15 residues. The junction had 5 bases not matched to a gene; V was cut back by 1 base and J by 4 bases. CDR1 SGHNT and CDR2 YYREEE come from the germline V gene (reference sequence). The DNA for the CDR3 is TGTGCCAGCAGCTTGACAGGGGATGCAGGAAACACCATATATTTT. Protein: CASSLTGDAGNTIYF. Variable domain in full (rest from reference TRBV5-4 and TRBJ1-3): ETGVTQSPTHLIKTRGQQVTLRCSSQSGHNTVSWYQQALGQGPQFIFQYYREEENGRGNFPPRFSGLQFPNYSSELNVNALELDDSALYLCASSLTGDAGNTIYFGEGSWLTVV.

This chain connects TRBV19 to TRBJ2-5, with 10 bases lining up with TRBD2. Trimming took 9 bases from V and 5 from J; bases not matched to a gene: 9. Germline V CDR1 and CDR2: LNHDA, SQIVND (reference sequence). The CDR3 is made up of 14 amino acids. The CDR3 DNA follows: TGTGCCAGCCGCCCGGGACTAGCGTTTGAGACCCAGTACTTC. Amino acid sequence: CASRPGLAFETQYF.

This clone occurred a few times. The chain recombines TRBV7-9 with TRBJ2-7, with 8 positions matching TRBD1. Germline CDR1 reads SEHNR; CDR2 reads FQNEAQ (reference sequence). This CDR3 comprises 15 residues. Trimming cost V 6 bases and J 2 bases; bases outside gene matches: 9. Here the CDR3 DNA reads TGTGCCAGCAGGGCCCCAAGACAGGGGACCTACGAGCAGTACTTC. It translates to CASRAPRQGTYEQYF.

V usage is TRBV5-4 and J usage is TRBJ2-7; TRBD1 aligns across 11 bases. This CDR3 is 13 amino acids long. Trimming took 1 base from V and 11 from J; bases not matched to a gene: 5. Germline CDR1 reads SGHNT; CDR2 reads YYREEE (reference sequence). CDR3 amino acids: CASSLWGQGVEYF. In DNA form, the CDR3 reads TGTGCCAGCAGCTTGTGGGGACAGGGGGTAGAGTACTTC.

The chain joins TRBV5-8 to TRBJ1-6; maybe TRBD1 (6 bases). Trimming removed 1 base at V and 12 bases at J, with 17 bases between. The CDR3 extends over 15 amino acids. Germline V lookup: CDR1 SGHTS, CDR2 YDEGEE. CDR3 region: CASSLRVRGGLPLHF. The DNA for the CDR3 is TGTGCCAGCAGCTTGAGGGTCAGAGGGGGTCTACCCCTCCACTTT.